This T cell receptor (beta chain) stems from a study of T cells after posttransplantation cyclophosphamide. Notes on the study in general: Later post-transplant blood repertoires were often dominated by donor CD8+ memory clones. Skin or GI-infiltrating T cells shared few TRB sequences with blood. Recipient CMV seropositivity and CMV reactivation strongly tracked TRB clonality.

The CDR3 spans 16 residues. Germline assignment: CDR1 SGHDT and CDR2 YYEEEE. Trimming shortened V by 1 base and J by 0 bases, and 14 bases separated the two germline ends. Peripheral blood was collected from the related graft donor on the marrow donation day. This clone was seen at least ten times. The antigen is not known. This table comes from immunoSEQ multiplex PCR, and its TCRdb copy is limited to in-frame clones, with some not included. The profile covers about 40,000 clones, none occurring a single time. This clonotype was obtained from a man between 25 and 39 years old in good health and a related stem cell transplant donor. V gene TRBV5-6 combines with J gene TRBJ2-7, with D possibly matching TRBD1 (5 bases). The sequencing input was PBMCs. CDR3 loop: CASSLLLDRVSYEQYF. CDR3 nucleotide sequence: TGTGCCAGCAGCTTGCTACTTGACAGAGTCTCCTACGAGCAGTACTTC.